This is a list of T cell receptor beta chains from one sample in a study of tumor-infiltrating lymphocytes in localized non-small cell lung cancer. Libraries were prepared by immunoSEQ multiplex PCR; TCRdb keeps only in-frame clonotypes and omits some of them. Here the sample spans 9,500 or so clones, around 72% being singletons. Sequences were obtained from lung tumor tissue. All receptors come from a human donor with non-small cell lung cancer. Each CDR3 is given with its conserved first and last residue. The order of the fields is J gene, D gene, V gene, clone size, CDR3 DNA, CDR3 protein. D genes are given only for firm matches. Rows give clone size only sometimes, using once, few, many, or a class for an expanded clone.

J: TRBJ1-2; D: .; V: TRBV30; size: few; DNA: TGTGCCTGGAGTGTACAGTACAGGGCCAACTATGGCTACACCTTC; CDR3: CAWSVQYRANYGYTF
J: TRBJ2-4; D: TRBD1; V: TRBV14; size: .; DNA: TGTGCCAGCAGCCAAGATCGACAGGGTGAATTAAACATTCAGTACTTC; CDR3: CASSQDRQGELNIQYF
J: TRBJ2-1; D: .; V: TRBV4-1; size: .; DNA: TGCGCCAGCAGCCAGTCGGGGGCCGCGAGAGATGAGCAGTTCTTC; CDR3: CASSQSGAARDEQFF
J: TRBJ1-2; D: TRBD1; V: TRBV29-1; size: .; DNA: TGCAGCGTGGATGACAGGGGGGGCTATGGCTACACCTTC; CDR3: CSVDDRGGYGYTF
J: TRBJ1-6; D: .; V: TRBV5-1; size: .; DNA: TGCGCCAGCAGCTTGGAGACGGGGGGGCTAGGGTCACCCCTCCACTTT; CDR3: CASSLETGGLGSPLHF
J: TRBJ2-2; D: .; V: TRBV2; size: once; DNA: TGTGCCAGCAGTGACGCGGTCGTCAGCACCGGGGAGCTGTTTTTT; CDR3: CASSDAVVSTGELFF
J: TRBJ2-1; D: .; V: TRBV5-1; size: .; DNA: TGCGCCAGCAGCTTGACAGTCAGTGAGCAGTTCTTC; CDR3: CASSLTVSEQFF
J: TRBJ1-1; D: .; V: TRBV5-7; size: .; DNA: TGTGCCAGCAGCTTGGATCCGGAAACTGAAGCTTTCTTT; CDR3: CASSLDPETEAFF
J: TRBJ2-7; D: .; V: TRBV9; size: .; DNA: TGTGCCAGCAGCCCCCTCAGCGAAGGCTACGAGCAGTACTTC; CDR3: CASSPLSEGYEQYF
J: TRBJ1-1; D: .; V: TRBV9; size: .; DNA: TGTGCCAGCAGCGTAGAGGGCTACGGGGACACTGAAGCTTTCTTT; CDR3: CASSVEGYGDTEAFF
J: TRBJ1-3; D: .; V: TRBV18; size: few; DNA: TGTGCCAGCTCCGACGGCCACTCTGGAAACACCATATATTTT; CDR3: CASSDGHSGNTIYF
J: TRBJ2-2; D: TRBD2; V: TRBV19; size: .; DNA: TGTGCCAGCTGGGGAGGGGTAGCGGGCCACACCGGGGAGCTGTTTTTT; CDR3: CASWGGVAGHTGELFF
J: TRBJ2-5; D: TRBD2; V: TRBV13; size: .; DNA: TGTGCCAGCAGCTTAGGACTAGCGGGGTCCCCACGGACCCAGTACTTC; CDR3: CASSLGLAGSPRTQYF
J: TRBJ2-7; D: .; V: TRBV6-5; size: .; DNA: TGTGCCAGCAGGGCCTCGACGGGGGACTCCTACGAGCAGTACTTC; CDR3: CASRASTGDSYEQYF
J: TRBJ1-1; D: TRBD1; V: TRBV2; size: .; DNA: TGTGCCAGCAGGGTAGACAGGGACACTGAAGCTTTCTTT; CDR3: CASRVDRDTEAFF
J: TRBJ2-1; D: TRBD1; V: TRBV27; size: .; DNA: TGTGCCAGCAGTTTAGTGGGACAGGGGACGAATGAGCAGTTCTTC; CDR3: CASSLVGQGTNEQFF
J: TRBJ1-2; D: .; V: TRBV28; size: .; DNA: TGTGCCAGCAGAACGGACGAAGCTAACTATGGCTACACCTTC; CDR3: CASRTDEANYGYTF
J: TRBJ1-3; D: .; V: TRBV14; size: once; DNA: TGTGCCAGCTCGGGGGGCACTGGAAACACCATATATTTT; CDR3: CASSGGTGNTIYF
J: TRBJ1-2; D: TRBD1; V: TRBV7-9; size: .; DNA: TGTGCCAGCAGCGATGGGACAGGGGGATTTAACTATGGCTACACCTTC; CDR3: CASSDGTGGFNYGYTF
J: TRBJ1-1; D: .; V: TRBV6-5; size: .; DNA: TGTGCCAGCAGTTACGGACGTTACACTGAAGCTTTCTTT; CDR3: CASSYGRYTEAFF
J: TRBJ2-7; D: .; V: TRBV4-1; size: .; DNA: TGCGCCAGCAGCCAAGATGAATACGAGCAGTACTTC; CDR3: CASSQDEYEQYF
J: TRBJ1-1; D: TRBD1; V: TRBV18; size: .; DNA: TGTGCCAGCTCACCGGACAGGCCAGGGGCTGAAGCTTTCTTT; CDR3: CASSPDRPGAEAFF
J: TRBJ1-5; D: .; V: TRBV19; size: once; DNA: TGTGCCAGTAGTATTGGGGGGACGGTCAACCAGCCCCAGCATTTT; CDR3: CASSIGGTVNQPQHF
J: TRBJ2-3; D: TRBD2; V: TRBV27; size: few; DNA: TGTGCCAGCAGTTTATGGGGGGGAGATACGCAGTATTTT; CDR3: CASSLWGGDTQYF
J: TRBJ1-1; D: .; V: TRBV5-1; size: .; DNA: TGCGCCAGCAGTCGGACGGGACAATCGACGAACACTGAAGCTTTCTTT; CDR3: CASSRTGQSTNTEAFF
J: TRBJ2-2; D: TRBD1; V: TRBV4-3; size: .; DNA: TGCGCCAGCAGCCAAGGGACAGGGGGCACCGGGGAGCTGTTTTTT; CDR3: CASSQGTGGTGELFF
J: TRBJ2-1; D: .; V: TRBV14; size: .; DNA: TGTGCCAGCAGCTTCACAGGGGGGGTTTTTAATGAGCAGTTCTTC; CDR3: CASSFTGGVFNEQFF
J: TRBJ1-2; D: .; V: TRBV7-2; size: .; DNA: TGTGCCAGCAGTTCATTAGGTTGGGCTAACTATGGCTACACCTTC; CDR3: CASSSLGWANYGYTF
J: TRBJ2-1; D: .; V: TRBV28; size: .; DNA: TGTGCCAGCAGTTTATGGGACAGTAATGAGCAGTTCTTC; CDR3: CASSLWDSNEQFF
J: TRBJ1-1; D: .; V: TRBV12-5; size: few; DNA: TGTGCTAGTGGTTACAACACTGAAGCTTTCTTT; CDR3: CASGYNTEAFF
J: TRBJ2-5; D: .; V: TRBV19; size: few; DNA: TGTGCCAGTAGTCTGGGAAGGGAGACCCAGTACTTC; CDR3: CASSLGRETQYF
J: TRBJ2-3; D: .; V: TRBV29-1; size: .; DNA: TGCTCCATGGATGAGGGGGTGGATACGCAGTATTTT; CDR3: CSMDEGVDTQYF
J: TRBJ1-2; D: .; V: TRBV14; size: few; DNA: TGTGCCAGCAGCCTCCAGAGGGACTATGGCTACACCTTC; CDR3: CASSLQRDYGYTF
J: TRBJ1-5; D: .; V: TRBV6-5; size: .; DNA: TGTGCCAGCAGTGAACAGGATAATCAGCCCCAGCATTTT; CDR3: CASSEQDNQPQHF
J: TRBJ1-4; D: .; V: TRBV7-9; size: .; DNA: TGTGCCAGCAGCCCCATGACTGAAAAACTGTTTTTT; CDR3: CASSPMTEKLFF
J: TRBJ2-1; D: .; V: TRBV7-3; size: .; DNA: TGTGCCAGCGGTAATGGGTCCTACAATGAGCAGTTCTTC; CDR3: CASGNGSYNEQFF
J: TRBJ1-5; D: .; V: TRBV13; size: medium-sized; DNA: TGTGCCAGCAGCTTAAGGGGTTTAGGAAGCAATCAGCCCCAGCATTTT; CDR3: CASSLRGLGSNQPQHF
J: TRBJ1-1; D: .; V: TRBV19; size: .; DNA: TGTGCCAGCCAACGGGACTTCCGCGCTGAAGCTTTCTTT; CDR3: CASQRDFRAEAFF
J: TRBJ2-1; D: .; V: TRBV5-1; size: .; DNA: TGCGCCAGCAGCTTGACTAGTAGCTCCTACAATGAGCAGTTCTTC; CDR3: CASSLTSSSYNEQFF
J: TRBJ1-4; D: TRBD1; V: TRBV9; size: .; DNA: TGTGCCAGCAGCGTAGGGACAGGGGCAACTAATGAAAAACTGTTTTTT; CDR3: CASSVGTGATNEKLFF
J: TRBJ2-5; D: .; V: TRBV4-1; size: few; DNA: TGCGCCAGCAGCCTATTGTTAATCCAGGGGGAGACCCAGTACTTC; CDR3: CASSLLLIQGETQYF
J: TRBJ2-6; D: .; V: TRBV18; size: .; DNA: TGTGCCAGCTCAGCGCAGACCTCTGGAAGCGGGGCCAACGTCCTGACTTTC; CDR3: CASSAQTSGSGANVLTF
J: TRBJ2-7; D: .; V: TRBV11-2; size: .; DNA: TGTGCCAGCAGCACAGGTAGATCCTACGAGCAGTACTTC; CDR3: CASSTGRSYEQYF
J: TRBJ1-1; D: .; V: TRBV2; size: once; DNA: TGTGCCAGCAGTGAAGATCCCGGGGGGTGGTCTGAAGCTTTCTTT; CDR3: CASSEDPGGWSEAFF